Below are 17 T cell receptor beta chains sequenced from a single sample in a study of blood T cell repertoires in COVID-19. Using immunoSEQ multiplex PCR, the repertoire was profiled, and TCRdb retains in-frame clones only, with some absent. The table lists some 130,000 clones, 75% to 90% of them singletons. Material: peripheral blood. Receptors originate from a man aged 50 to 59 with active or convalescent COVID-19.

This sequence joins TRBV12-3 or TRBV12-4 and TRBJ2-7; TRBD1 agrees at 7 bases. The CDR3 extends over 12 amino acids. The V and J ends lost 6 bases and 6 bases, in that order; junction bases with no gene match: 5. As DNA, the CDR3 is TGTGCCAGCAGCTCGACAGGGCTCGAGCAGTACTTC. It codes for CASSSTGLEQYF.

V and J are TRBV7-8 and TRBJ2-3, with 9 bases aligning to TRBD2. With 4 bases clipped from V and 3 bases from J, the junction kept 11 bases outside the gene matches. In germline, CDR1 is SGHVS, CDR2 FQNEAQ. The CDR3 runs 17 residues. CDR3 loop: CASSSSIAGEGTDTQYF. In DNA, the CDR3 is TGTGCCAGCAGCTCCAGTATAGCGGGAGAAGGGACAGATACGCAGTATTTT.

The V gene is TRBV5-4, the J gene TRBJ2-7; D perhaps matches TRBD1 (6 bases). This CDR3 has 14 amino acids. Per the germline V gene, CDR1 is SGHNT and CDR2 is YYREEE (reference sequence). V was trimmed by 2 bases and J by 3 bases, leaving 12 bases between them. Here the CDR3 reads CASSFPGEGYEQYF. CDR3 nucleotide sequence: TGTGCCAGCAGCTTTCCAGGGGAAGGCTACGAGCAGTACTTC.

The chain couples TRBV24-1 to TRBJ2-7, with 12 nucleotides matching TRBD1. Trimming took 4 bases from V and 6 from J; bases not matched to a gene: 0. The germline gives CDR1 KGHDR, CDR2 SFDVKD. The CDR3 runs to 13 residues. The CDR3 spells CATSEGQGAEQYF. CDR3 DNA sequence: TGTGCCACCAGTGAGGGACAGGGGGCCGAGCAGTACTTC.

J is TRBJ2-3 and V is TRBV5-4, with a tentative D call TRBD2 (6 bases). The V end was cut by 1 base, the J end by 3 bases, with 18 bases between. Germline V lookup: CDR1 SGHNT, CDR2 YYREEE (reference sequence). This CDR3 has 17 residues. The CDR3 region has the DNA TGTGCCAGCAGCTTGTTGTTCTCCGCGGGGTCTACAGATACGCAGTATTTT. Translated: CASSLLFSAGSTDTQYF.

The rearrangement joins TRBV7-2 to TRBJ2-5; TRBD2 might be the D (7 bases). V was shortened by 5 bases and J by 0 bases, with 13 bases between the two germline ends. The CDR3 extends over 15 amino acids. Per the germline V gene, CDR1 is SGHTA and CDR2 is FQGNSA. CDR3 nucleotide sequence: TGTGCCAGCAGCACGAGGGGGGGGTACCAAGAGACCCAGTACTTC. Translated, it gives CASSTRGGYQETQYF.

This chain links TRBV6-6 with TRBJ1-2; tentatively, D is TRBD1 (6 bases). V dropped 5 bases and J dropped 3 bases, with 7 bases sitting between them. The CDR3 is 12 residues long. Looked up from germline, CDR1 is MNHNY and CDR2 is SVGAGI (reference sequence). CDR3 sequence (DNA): TGTGCCAGCAGTAACAGGGACTATGGCTACACCTTC. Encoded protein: CASSNRDYGYTF.

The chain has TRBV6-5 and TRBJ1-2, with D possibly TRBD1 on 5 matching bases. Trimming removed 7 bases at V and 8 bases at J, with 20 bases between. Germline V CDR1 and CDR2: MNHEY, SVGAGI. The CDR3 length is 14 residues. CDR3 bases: TGTGCCAGCAACCCCGGAGGGGCATTTGCGGGCTACACCTTC. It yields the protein CASNPGGAFAGYTF.

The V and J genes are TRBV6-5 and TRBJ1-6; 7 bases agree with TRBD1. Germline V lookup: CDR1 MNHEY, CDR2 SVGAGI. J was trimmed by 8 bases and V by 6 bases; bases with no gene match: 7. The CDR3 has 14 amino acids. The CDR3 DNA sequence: TGTGCCAGCAGCCGACAGGGTTCAGATTCACCCCTCCACTTT. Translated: CASSRQGSDSPLHF.

The CDR3 nucleotides read TGTGCTAGTGGCAAAGACAGCTCCTATAATTCACCCCTCCACTTT. Translating gives CASGKDSSYNSPLHF. This chain uses TRBV12-5 with TRBJ1-6; perhaps TRBD1 as D (5 bases). V was pared by 6 bases and J by 0 bases, with 9 bases between. The germline gives CDR1 LGHNT, CDR2 FRNRAP. This CDR3 contains 15 residues.

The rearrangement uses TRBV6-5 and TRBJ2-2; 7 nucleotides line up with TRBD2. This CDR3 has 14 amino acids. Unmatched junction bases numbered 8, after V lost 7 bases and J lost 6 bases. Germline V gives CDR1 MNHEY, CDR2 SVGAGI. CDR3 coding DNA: TGTGCCAGCATCCCGAGCGGGATGGCCGGGGAGCTGTTTTTT. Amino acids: CASIPSGMAGELFF.

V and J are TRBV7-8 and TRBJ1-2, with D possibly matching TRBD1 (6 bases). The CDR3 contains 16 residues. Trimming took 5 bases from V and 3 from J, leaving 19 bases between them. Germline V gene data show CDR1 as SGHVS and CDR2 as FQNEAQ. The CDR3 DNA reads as TGTGCCAGCAGCCCGAGAATCCGGGGGGGCCACTATGGCTACACCTTC. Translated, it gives CASSPRIRGGHYGYTF.

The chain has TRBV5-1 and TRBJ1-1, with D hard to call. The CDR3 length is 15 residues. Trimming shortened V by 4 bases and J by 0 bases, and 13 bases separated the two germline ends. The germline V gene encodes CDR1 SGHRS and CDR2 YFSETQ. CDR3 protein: CASSRSGLMNTEAFF. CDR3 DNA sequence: TGCGCCAGCAGCCGTTCTGGACTGATGAACACTGAAGCTTTCTTT.

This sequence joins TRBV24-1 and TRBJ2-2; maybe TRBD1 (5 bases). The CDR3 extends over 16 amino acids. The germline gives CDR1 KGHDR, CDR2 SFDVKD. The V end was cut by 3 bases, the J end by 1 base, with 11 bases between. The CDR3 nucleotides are TGTGCCACCAGTGATCTTGGACACCTGAACACCGGGGAGCTGTTTTTT. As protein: CATSDLGHLNTGELFF.

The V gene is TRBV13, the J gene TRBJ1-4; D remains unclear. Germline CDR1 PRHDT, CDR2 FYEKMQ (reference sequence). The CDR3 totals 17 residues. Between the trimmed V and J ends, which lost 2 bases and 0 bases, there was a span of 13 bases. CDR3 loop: CASSLRLRSATNEKLFF. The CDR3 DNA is TGTGCCAGCAGCTTACGCCTTAGGAGTGCAACTAATGAAAAACTGTTTTTT.

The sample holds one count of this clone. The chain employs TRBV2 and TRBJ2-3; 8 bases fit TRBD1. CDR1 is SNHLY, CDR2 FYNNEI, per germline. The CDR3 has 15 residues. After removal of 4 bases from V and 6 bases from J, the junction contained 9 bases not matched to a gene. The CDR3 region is CASSVEWQGADTQYF. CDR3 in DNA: TGTGCCAGCAGTGTGGAGTGGCAGGGGGCCGATACGCAGTATTTT. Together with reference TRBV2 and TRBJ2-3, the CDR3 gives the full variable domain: EPEVTQTPSHQVTQMGQEVILRCVPISNHLYFYWYRQILGQKVEFLVSFYNNEISEKSEIFDDQFSVERPDGSNFTLKIRSTKLEDSAMYFCASSVEWQGADTQYFGPGTRLTVL.

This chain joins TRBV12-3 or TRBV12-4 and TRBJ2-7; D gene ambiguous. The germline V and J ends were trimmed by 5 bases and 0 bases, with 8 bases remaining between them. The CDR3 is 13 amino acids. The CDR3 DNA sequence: TGTGCCAGCAGTCGACTGAGCTCCTACGAGCAGTACTTC. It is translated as CASSRLSSYEQYF.